This paragraph reports one T cell receptor (beta chain). Reverse transcription of roughly 0.5 to 1 ug RNA was carried out with random hexamers. The TCR beta CDR3 was amplified by immunoSEQ multiplex PCR across 54 Vbeta, 13 Jbeta. One entry per CDR3 protein, called by TCRdb with MiXCR from the immunoSEQ multiplex PCR reads. The sample includes 50,000 or so distinct CDR3 sequences, 93% of them seen just once. The data originate from a study of CD8 T cells in Susac syndrome. CDR1 is DFQATT, CDR2 SNEGSKA, per germline (reference sequence). The V gene end was trimmed by 0 bases and the J gene end by 3 bases; junction bases not matched to a gene: 4. The CDR3 has 15 residues. High-throughput TCR beta sequencing covered peripheral CD8+ and CD4+ T cells.

This chain uses TRBV20-1 with TRBJ1-1, with 10 bases that match TRBD1. Sequenced material: CD8+ T cells from PBMCs. This clonotype was sampled from a human donor with multiple sclerosis. CDR3 region: CSARDPGTGDTEAFF. The CDR3 region has the DNA TGCAGTGCTAGAGATCCGGGGACAGGGGACACTGAAGCTTTCTTT.